The 32 T cell receptor beta chains in this list originate from one sample, sequenced in a study of T cell responses to AZD1222 COVID-19 vaccine. Profiling relied on immunoSEQ multiplex PCR, and the TCRdb table lists in-frame clones only, not all of them. The sample has about 100,000 clones; around nine tenths are singletons. The material sequenced was peripheral blood, taken on day 0 of AZD1222 vaccination. The receptors stem from an adult in good health.

The chain couples TRBV23-1 to TRBJ2-5; D may correspond to TRBD1 or TRBD2 (5 bases each). TRBV23-1 falls under the ORF class, with uncertain function. V lost 6 bases and J 4 bases, leaving 18 bases between the germline ends. CDR3 length equals 15 residues. CDR3 sequence reads: CASSPTGPFGETQYF. The CDR3, as DNA: TGCGCCAGCAGCCCTACGGGGCCTTTTGGAGAGACCCAGTACTTC.

The V and J genes are TRBV29-1 and TRBJ1-5; D may be TRBD1 (6 bases). The CDR3 runs 15 residues. Germline V CDR1 and CDR2: SQVTM, ANQGSEA. V lost 4 bases and J lost 10, with 23 bases in between. CDR3 in DNA: TGCAGCGTTGGTGGTAGGGCAGGGGACTCGAGCCCCCAGCATTTT. This translates into CSVGGRAGDSSPQHF.

This chain joins TRBV3-1 (or the pseudogene TRBV3-2) and TRBJ1-1, with 7 bases matching TRBD1. This CDR3 contains 12 residues. Germline loops: CDR1 LGHDT, CDR2 YNNKEL (reference sequence). The CDR3 DNA is TGTGAGATCCCGACAGGGCACACTGAAGCTTTCTTT. Protein: CEIPTGHTEAFF.

This clone was seen at least ten times. The chain uses TRBV5-1 and TRBJ1-1; unclear D gene. The length of the CDR3 is 15 residues. V was trimmed by 5 bases and J by 1 base, leaving 15 bases between them. Per the germline V gene, CDR1 is SGHRS and CDR2 is YFSETQ. The CDR3 loop is CASSAQAPRNTEAFF. For the CDR3, the DNA is TGCGCCAGCAGTGCGCAGGCGCCCCGGAACACTGAAGCTTTCTTT.

This clone appeared a single time. This chain joins TRBV27 and TRBJ1-3; D is uncertain. The CDR3 totals 14 residues. Germline CDR1 and CDR2: MNHEY and SMNVEV (reference sequence). V was shortened by 6 bases and J by 4 bases, with 13 bases between the two germline ends. The CDR3 here is CASRPGVGGNTIYF. The CDR3 region has the DNA TGTGCCAGCAGACCGGGTGTGGGCGGAAACACCATATATTTT.

The chain has TRBV19 and TRBJ1-1; D remains ambiguous. CDR3 length: 15 amino acids. CDR1 is LNHDA and CDR2 is SQIVND in the germline V gene (reference sequence). The V and J ends lost 1 base and 3 bases respectively, with 12 bases between them. CDR3 DNA: TGTGCCAGTAGTATAGGGCAGGCCGGTGACACTGAAGCTTTCTTT. Its translation is CASSIGQAGDTEAFF.

The rearrangement uses TRBV6-5 and TRBJ2-5; TRBD2 aligns across 9 bases. Trimming cost V 4 bases and J 1 base; bases outside gene matches: 1. Germline assignment: CDR1 MNHEY and CDR2 SVGAGI. This CDR3 region has 14 residues. The DNA for the CDR3 is TGTGCCAGCAGTTCGCGGGAGGGCCAAGAGACCCAGTACTTC. Protein: CASSSREGQETQYF.

The chain has TRBV5-6 and TRBJ1-3, with D uncertain. The CDR3 is 14 amino acids. The germline CDR1 and CDR2 sequences are SGHDT and YYEEEE. Trimming pared 7 bases from V and 2 bases from J, leaving 13 bases between. In DNA form, the CDR3 reads TGTGCCAGCTCCTACGGATTGACTGGAAACACCATATATTTT. Translating it yields CASSYGLTGNTIYF.

This clone was detected a few times. The V and J genes are TRBV29-1 and TRBJ2-2; 11 bases match TRBD1. The CDR3 is 17 residues long. V lost 5 bases, J lost 0 bases, and 8 bases stayed unmatched. CDR1 is SQVTM and CDR2 is ANQGSEA in the germline V gene. The CDR3 bases are TGCAGCGTTTGGGACAGGGGGGATATTGCGAACACCGGGGAGCTGTTTTTT. Protein: CSVWDRGDIANTGELFF.

V usage is TRBV28 and J usage is TRBJ2-1; D is unclear. This CDR3 has 16 residues. In germline, CDR1 is MDHEN, CDR2 SYDVKM. V was pared by 2 bases and J by 0 bases, with 11 bases between. Here the CDR3 reads CASSLTRSTSYNEQFF. The CDR3 DNA follows: TGTGCCAGCAGTTTAACGCGCAGTACCTCCTACAATGAGCAGTTCTTC.

The gene calls are TRBV11-2 and TRBJ1-6; TRBD1 aligns across 9 bases. V dropped 8 bases and J dropped 6; count of bases not matched to a gene: 8. The CDR3 runs 15 residues. Germline loops: CDR1 SGHAT, CDR2 FQNNGV. The chain's CDR3 is CASSTGGAGNSPLHF. The CDR3 coding sequence is TGTGCCAGCTCTACAGGGGGCGCGGGTAATTCACCCCTCCACTTT. The full variable domain, in which reference TRBV11-2 and TRBJ1-6 provide the parts outside the CDR3, is EAGVAQSPRYKIIEKRQSVAFWCNPISGHATLYWYQQILGQGPKLLIQFQNNGVVDDSQLPKDRFSAERLKGVDSTLKIQPAKLEDSAVYLCASSTGGAGNSPLHFGNGTRLTVT.

The chain joins TRBV7-3 to TRBJ1-1; no definite D call. The V end was cut by 6 bases, the J end by 1 base, with 9 bases between. This CDR3 spans 13 amino acids. Germline loops: CDR1 SGHTA, CDR2 FQGTGA. Here the CDR3 reads CASSFQANTEAFF. Written as DNA, the CDR3 is TGTGCCAGCAGTTTCCAGGCGAACACTGAAGCTTTCTTT.

The V call is TRBV6-2 or TRBV6-3, the J call TRBJ2-7; D uncertain. Germline CDR1 is MNHEY and CDR2 is SVGEGT. The germline V and J ends were trimmed by 0 bases and 2 bases, with 14 bases remaining between them. This CDR3 is 16 amino acids long. Here the CDR3 DNA reads TGTGCCAGCAGTTACTCGATGCCAGTATCGCCCTACGAGCAGTACTTC. Protein product: CASSYSMPVSPYEQYF.

V usage is TRBV3-1 (or the pseudogene TRBV3-2) and J usage is TRBJ1-2; D gene uncertain. This CDR3 comprises 13 residues. The germline gives CDR1 LGHDT, CDR2 YNNKEL (reference sequence). Trimming cost V 4 bases and J 6 bases, with 12 bases left between them. CDR3 protein: CASSPTSLNGYTF. The CDR3 coding sequence is TGTGCCAGCAGCCCGACAAGCTTGAATGGCTACACCTTC.

This clone was recorded once. The CDR3 nucleotides are TGTGCCAGCAGCTTAGTAGGGTTGTGGACTGAAGCTTTCTTT. The encoded protein is CASSLVGLWTEAFF. The rearrangement uses TRBV7-9 and TRBJ1-1; D gene uncertain. The CDR3 is made up of 14 amino acids. V was cut by 1 base and J by 5 bases, with 11 bases left in between. Germline-derived CDR1 and CDR2 are SEHNR and FQNEAQ (reference sequence).

A remark on this clone: A junction boundary mismatches the germline segment, possibly from a read error. The V call is TRBV13, the J call TRBJ2-7; D is uncertain. The CDR3 covers 14 residues. Germline CDR1 reads PRHDT; CDR2 reads FYEKMQ (reference sequence). The CDR3 bases are TGTGCCACTCAGGATAGGACCGGCTCCTTCGAGCAGTACTTC. The encoded protein is CATQDRTGSFEQYF.

The gene calls are TRBV19 and TRBJ1-1; D is perhaps TRBD1 (5 bases). This CDR3 has 15 amino acids. V was shortened by 3 bases and J by 2 bases, with 13 bases between the two germline ends. Germline V gene data show CDR1 as LNHDA and CDR2 as SQIVND (reference sequence). The chain's CDR3 is CASSIRGLGNTEAFF. The CDR3 coding sequence is TGTGCCAGTAGTATTAGGGGTTTGGGAAACACTGAAGCTTTCTTT.

This clone was detected once. The V and J genes are TRBV7-2 and TRBJ2-3, with D tentatively TRBD2 (5 bases). Germline V gives CDR1 SGHTA, CDR2 FQGNSA. V lost 4 bases and J lost 8, with 13 bases in between. The CDR3 has 13 amino acids. The CDR3 DNA sequence: TGTGCCAGCAGCTCCCCCGAGCGGAGTACGCAGTATTTT. This encodes CASSSPERSTQYF.

The chain has TRBV6-5 and TRBJ2-3; D call uncertain. The CDR3 consists of 15 residues. CDR1 MNHEY and CDR2 SVGAGI come from the germline V gene. V dropped 6 bases and J dropped 0 bases, with 13 bases sitting between them. The CDR3 DNA reads as TGTGCCAGCAGCACCAGACAAACTAGCACAGATACGCAGTATTTT. Translating gives CASSTRQTSTDTQYF.

J is TRBJ1-2 and V is TRBV6-1, with D tentatively TRBD1 (6 bases). The CDR3 sequence is 16 residues long. Deletions cut 2 bases from V and 4 bases from J, with 17 bases between. Germline assignment: CDR1 MNHNS and CDR2 SASEGT. The chain's CDR3 is CASSESRDPGAYGYTF. CDR3 nucleotide sequence: TGTGCCAGCAGTGAATCGAGGGACCCGGGGGCCTATGGCTACACCTTC.

The genes are TRBV20-1 and TRBJ2-5; no clear D. The germline V and J ends were trimmed by 5 bases and 5 bases, with 9 bases remaining between them. Germline V gene lookup returns CDR1 DFQATT and CDR2 SNEGSKA (reference sequence). The CDR3 covers 11 residues. The CDR3: CSAQPRETQYF. As DNA, the CDR3 is TGCAGTGCTCAGCCCAGGGAGACCCAGTACTTC.

The table lists this clone with a count of one. The chain recombines TRBV5-7 with TRBJ1-1; tentatively, D is TRBD1 (6 bases). TRBV5-7 has ORF status, its function being uncertain. Trimming cost V 5 bases and J 0 bases, with 14 bases left between them. CDR3 size: 15 residues. The CDR3 bases are TGTGCCAGCAGTCCTAGGCAGGGGTTGAACACTGAAGCTTTCTTT. It specifies CASSPRQGLNTEAFF.

The chain is built from TRBV14 and TRBJ1-5; D call uncertain. The length of the CDR3 is 13 residues. The germline gives CDR1 SGHDN, CDR2 FVKESK. V shed 3 bases and J shed 3 bases, with 6 bases lying between them. The CDR3 reads CASSQQDNQPQHF. CDR3 DNA: TGTGCCAGCAGCCAGCAGGACAATCAGCCCCAGCATTTT.

The chain combines TRBV5-4 with TRBJ2-1, with 9 bases identical to TRBD2. This CDR3 spans 16 amino acids. Germline-derived CDR1 and CDR2 are SGHNT and YYREEE (reference sequence). V was clipped by 5 bases and J by 1 base; unmatched bases: 7. The CDR3 protein is CASSPAGGSSYNEQFF. CDR3 nucleotide sequence: TGTGCCAGCAGTCCAGCGGGGGGCTCATCCTACAATGAGCAGTTCTTC.

The chain recombines TRBV5-8 with TRBJ2-2; 9 bases are a match to TRBD1. Per germline, CDR1 SGHTS and CDR2 YDEGEE. This CDR3 contains 15 residues. After removal of 2 bases from V and 6 bases from J, the junction contained 5 bases not matched to a gene. For the CDR3, the DNA is TGTGCCAGCAGCTTAATACAGGGGGCTGCCGGGGAGCTGTTTTTT. Translated: CASSLIQGAAGELFF.

The chain joins TRBV3-1 (or the pseudogene TRBV3-2) to TRBJ1-2; 7 bases are shared with TRBD1. The V and J ends lost 2 bases and 2 bases, in that order; junction bases with no gene match: 8. Germline loops: CDR1 LGHDT, CDR2 YNNKEL (reference sequence). CDR3 length: 16 residues. The CDR3 here is CASSQRGRGRNYGYTF. The CDR3 DNA follows: TGTGCCAGCAGCCAAAGGGGGCGAGGCAGGAACTATGGCTACACCTTC.

V usage is TRBV12-3 or TRBV12-4 and J usage is TRBJ1-2; unclear D gene. Trimming removed 1 base at V and 8 bases at J, with 11 bases between. The CDR3 loop spans 13 amino acids. The CDR3 DNA reads as TGTGCCAGCAGTTTAGACCGGTGGCAGGGCTACACCTTC. It specifies CASSLDRWQGYTF.

The J gene is TRBJ1-1, the V gene TRBV7-9; D is possibly TRBD1 (6 bases). This CDR3 region has 14 residues. Trimming left V 5 bases short and J 0 bases short, with 10 bases between. The germline CDR1 and CDR2 sequences are SEHNR and FQNEAQ (reference sequence). CDR3 sequence reads: CASSHGQLNTEAFF. The CDR3 DNA reads as TGTGCCAGCAGCCACGGACAGTTGAACACTGAAGCTTTCTTT.

The rearrangement uses TRBV16 and TRBJ1-1; D is uncertain. The CDR3 runs 14 residues. V was cut by 3 bases and J by 5 bases, with 13 bases left in between. CDR1 KGHSY and CDR2 FQNENV come from the germline V gene. The CDR3 loop reads CASSQLSRMTEAFF. DNA for the CDR3: TGTGCCAGCAGCCAGCTGTCGAGGATGACTGAAGCTTTCTTT.

CDR3 region: CASTPSGQGQTEAFF. The CDR3 DNA reads TGCGCCAGCACCCCCTCCGGACAGGGGCAAACTGAAGCTTTCTTT. The chain joins TRBV5-1 to TRBJ1-1; 9 nucleotides align to TRBD1. Germline values: CDR1 SGHRS, CDR2 YFSETQ. The V gene end was trimmed by 6 bases and the J gene end by 5 bases; junction bases not matched to a gene: 11. This CDR3 contains 15 residues.

This chain joins TRBV12-3 or TRBV12-4 and TRBJ1-3; D gene unclear. The CDR3 totals 13 residues. The V and J ends lost 8 bases and 1 base respectively, with 9 bases between them. The CDR3 protein is CASYRVSGNTIYF. As DNA, the CDR3 is TGTGCCAGCTATCGTGTTTCTGGAAACACCATATATTTT.

V and J are TRBV9 and TRBJ2-5; D remains ambiguous. V was shortened by 0 bases and J by 2 bases, with 11 bases between the two germline ends. This CDR3 comprises 15 residues. Germline V gives CDR1 SGDLS, CDR2 YYNGEE. Here the CDR3 reads CASSVDAGQQETQYF. The CDR3 DNA reads TGTGCCAGCAGCGTAGACGCAGGCCAGCAAGAGACCCAGTACTTC.